The sequence of this T cell receptor (beta chain) was determined in a study of identical twins. Deletions cut 4 bases from V and 2 bases from J, with 17 bases between. Germline values: CDR1 SGHNT, CDR2 YENEEA. The CDR3 sequence is 17 residues long. Donors uniformly comprised healthy Caucasians. TCRdb independently ran MiXCR on the 5' RACE reads; one entry per CDR3 protein. Here the sample spans fewer than 450,000 distinct CDR3 sequences, approximately 8.7% being singletons. The sequence was collected from a woman aged 45-60 years in good health. The chain joins TRBV11-3 to TRBJ2-2; D might be TRBD1 (5 bases). The sequenced sample was naive T cells sorted from blood. CDR3 residues: CASSSYSTQGNTGELFF. CDR3 in DNA: TGTGCCAGCAGCTCCTACTCCACTCAGGGAAACACCGGGGAGCTGTTTTTT. The variable domain in full, with the rest retrieved from reference TRBV11-3 and TRBJ2-2, is EAGVVQSPRYKIIEKKQPVAFWCNPISGHNTLYWYLQNLGQGPELLIRYENEEAVDDSQLPKDRFSAERLKGVDSTLKIQPAELGDSAVYLCASSSYSTQGNTGELFFGEGSRLTVL.